Listed here are 32 T cell receptor beta chains from one sample, sequenced in a study of blood T cell repertoires in COVID-19 (dated by TCRdb to about 2020). The method behind the library was the immunoSEQ multiplex PCR assay. TCRdb re-hosts the immuneACCESS table, in-frame sequences only. Its copies lack some clones; in the studies checked, an unresolved V gene accounts for under half of them, and the cause for the rest is not known. The table for this sample lists over 250,000 clones; 80% to 90% of them were counted only once. Roughly 13% of the sample lies in the top ten. Material for sequencing was peripheral blood. The source is a woman between 65 and 79 years old with COVID-19, enrolled during active disease.

The rearrangement uses TRBV7-2 and TRBJ1-4, with D perhaps TRBD1 (5 bases). Looked up from germline, CDR1 is SGHTA and CDR2 is FQGNSA. The CDR3 is 16 amino acids. Trimming stripped 1 base from V and 7 bases from J, with 16 bases between. The CDR3 loop is CASSLVPPREGEKLFF. CDR3 DNA: TGTGCCAGCAGCTTAGTACCTCCCAGGGAGGGTGAAAAACTGTTTTTT.

The chain employs TRBV15 and TRBJ2-7, with D possibly TRBD1 on 5 matching bases. The CDR3 totals 15 residues. V lost 5 bases and J lost 2, with 16 bases in between. Germline V gives CDR1 LNHNV, CDR2 YYDKDF (reference sequence). CDR3 in amino acids: CATSLRRQGPYEQYF. CDR3 DNA: TGTGCCACCAGCCTCCGCCGGCAGGGTCCCTACGAGCAGTACTTC.

The V gene is TRBV6-6, the J gene TRBJ2-3; D might be TRBD2 (6 bases). Germline CDR1 and CDR2: MNHNY and SVGAGI (reference sequence). CDR3 size: 15 residues. V lost 2 bases and J 4 bases, leaving 13 bases between the germline ends. The CDR3 protein is CASSYGGSIADTQYF. The CDR3 DNA reads as TGTGCCAGCAGTTACGGGGGGAGTATCGCAGATACGCAGTATTTT.

This clone is a singleton in its sample. J is TRBJ2-3 and V is TRBV28; 16 nucleotides match TRBD2. The CDR3 consists of 22 residues. The V gene's germline CDR1 is MDHEN and CDR2 SYDVKM. V dropped 3 bases and J dropped 1; count of bases not matched to a gene: 16. The CDR3 reads CASSFSSGTPGLAGGRTDTQYF. CDR3 in DNA: TGTGCCAGCAGTTTTTCGAGCGGAACTCCGGGACTAGCGGGGGGGCGCACAGATACGCAGTATTTT.

This clone has a handful of counts. This chain uses TRBV2 with TRBJ1-3; weak D call: TRBD1 (6 bases). Trimming took off 5 bases at V and 0 bases at J, with 14 bases between the two ends. Germline CDR1 is SNHLY and CDR2 is FYNNEI. This CDR3 is 16 amino acids long. The CDR3 region is CASSRQRGGSGNTIYF. The CDR3 coding sequence is TGTGCCAGCAGTAGGCAGAGAGGGGGCTCTGGAAACACCATATATTTT.

This chain connects TRBV28 to TRBJ1-1, with D maybe TRBD1 (6 bases). Trimming removed 4 bases from V and 6 bases from J, with 15 bases in between. This CDR3 has 14 residues. Germline V lookup: CDR1 MDHEN, CDR2 SYDVKM. The CDR3 loop reads CASSSRQAGAEAFF. The DNA of the CDR3 is TGTGCCAGCAGTTCTAGACAGGCCGGCGCTGAAGCTTTCTTT.

The V call is TRBV29-1, the J call TRBJ1-2; TRBD1 might be the D (5 bases). Germline-derived CDR1 and CDR2 are SQVTM and ANQGSEA. There are 13 residues in the CDR3. The ends were cut back, 3 bases at V and 0 bases at J, with 8 bases in the middle. The CDR3 DNA reads as TGCAGCGTTGACGGCAGGGCTAACTATGGCTACACCTTC. Amino acids: CSVDGRANYGYTF.

In this sample, this clone turned up once. The V gene is TRBV9, the J gene TRBJ2-7; D remains unclear. V lost 4 bases to trimming and J lost 2 bases, with 13 bases between them. In germline, CDR1 is SGDLS, CDR2 YYNGEE. There are 14 residues in the CDR3. The DNA of the CDR3 is TGTGCCAGCAGCTCCTCCGACATAACCTACGAGCAGTACTTC. Protein product: CASSSSDITYEQYF.

The rearrangement uses TRBV30 and TRBJ1-2, with 7 bases matching TRBD1. CDR1 is GTSNPN, CDR2 SVGIG, per germline (reference sequence). V shed 3 bases and J 4 bases; nucleotides not matched to a gene: 11. The CDR3 extends over 15 amino acids. This CDR3 is CAWRDSGGVSYGYTF. In DNA, the CDR3 is TGTGCCTGGAGGGATTCAGGGGGAGTATCCTATGGCTACACCTTC.

This clone appeared a single time. The rearrangement joins TRBV7-2 to TRBJ1-5, with D perhaps matching TRBD1 (6 bases). The V gene lost 4 bases and the J gene lost 0 bases, with 16 bases spanning the gap. CDR1 and CDR2 (germline): SGHTA, FQGNSA. The CDR3 extends over 17 amino acids. The CDR3: CASSSMTGPLSNQPQHF. The CDR3, as DNA: TGTGCCAGCAGCTCGATGACAGGCCCCCTTAGCAATCAGCCCCAGCATTTT.

This chain uses TRBV6-5 with TRBJ2-7; a weak D match, TRBD2 (6 bases). The V gene's germline CDR1 is MNHEY and CDR2 SVGAGI. The CDR3 sequence is 12 residues long. Trimming removed 7 bases from V and 6 bases from J, with 13 bases in between. DNA for the CDR3: TGTGCCAGCAACGGCGCGGGACCCGAGCAGTACTTC. It yields the protein CASNGAGPEQYF.

This rearrangement joins TRBV7-2 to TRBJ2-7, with a weak D call TRBD2 (5 bases). Germline CDR1 SGHTA, CDR2 FQGNSA. The CDR3 is 15 amino acids. V dropped 3 bases and J dropped 2 bases, with 14 bases sitting between them. CDR3 coding DNA: TGTGCCAGCAGCTTGGCCCGGGGTATTACCTACGAGCAGTACTTC. It codes for CASSLARGITYEQYF. The variable domain in full, completed from reference TRBV7-2 and TRBJ2-7, reads GAGVSQSPSNKVTEKGKDVELRCDPISGHTALYWYRQSLGQGLEFLIYFQGNSAPDKSGLPSDRFSAERTGGSVSTLTIQRTQQEDSAVYLCASSLARGITYEQYFGPGTRLTVT.

This chain links TRBV24-1 with TRBJ2-5, with a weak D call TRBD2 (6 bases). V dropped 3 bases and J dropped 5 bases, with 18 bases sitting between them. The CDR3 has 16 amino acids. Germline V gene sequence: CDR1 KGHDR, CDR2 SFDVKD. CDR3 sequence: CATSDPRDSPRETQYF. For the CDR3, the DNA is TGTGCCACCAGTGATCCCCGGGACTCCCCACGGGAGACCCAGTACTTC.

The chain joins TRBV9 to TRBJ2-2; 9 bases map to TRBD2. CDR1 is SGDLS and CDR2 is YYNGEE in the germline V gene. The ends lost 4 bases at V and 2 bases at J; junction bases unmatched: 6. The CDR3 contains 16 residues. The CDR3 DNA sequence: TGTGCCAGCAGCACTAAGACTAGCGGAAACACCGGGGAGCTGTTTTTT. Protein product: CASSTKTSGNTGELFF.

This clone occurred once. The chain recombines TRBV7-8 with TRBJ1-2; 7 bases match TRBD1. The germline V gene has CDR1 SGHVS and CDR2 FQNEAQ. The CDR3 sequence is 16 residues long. V was pared by 5 bases and J by 6 bases, with 15 bases of the junction left unmatched. CDR3 sequence: CASSPSGQTKGNGYTF. The CDR3 DNA reads TGTGCCAGCAGCCCATCGGGACAGACGAAAGGGAATGGCTACACCTTC.

This clone came up once. The chain links TRBV11-2 to TRBJ2-7; D is uncertain. The germline gives CDR1 SGHAT, CDR2 FQNNGV. V was cut by 2 bases and J by 3 bases, with 11 bases left in between. There are 14 residues in the CDR3. DNA of the CDR3: TGTGCCAGCAGCTTAATGGGCCAAGACTACGAGCAGTACTTC. Protein: CASSLMGQDYEQYF.

V and J are TRBV5-1 and TRBJ2-5; possible D gene TRBD2, 6 bases. Germline V gene sequence: CDR1 SGHRS, CDR2 YFSETQ. V lost 7 bases, J lost 4 bases, and 20 bases lay in between. This CDR3 has 15 residues. DNA for the CDR3: TGCGCCAGCGGGGCGTCTGGCCGGGGGACAGAGACCCAGTACTTC. It codes for CASGASGRGTETQYF.

V is TRBV5-4 and J is TRBJ1-4; 9 nucleotides match TRBD1. This CDR3 comprises 14 residues. The ends lost 2 bases at V and 8 bases at J; junction bases unmatched: 4. Germline-derived CDR1 and CDR2 are SGHNT and YYREEE (reference sequence). In DNA, the CDR3 is TGTGCCAGCAGCTTACAGGGGGCGGGAGAAAAACTGTTTTTT. This encodes CASSLQGAGEKLFF.

The gene calls are TRBV7-9 and TRBJ1-6, with D possibly being TRBD1 (5 bases). The CDR3 sequence is 14 residues long. Germline V gene data show CDR1 as SEHNR and CDR2 as FQNEAQ (reference sequence). V was pared by 5 bases and J by 7 bases, with 12 bases between. For the CDR3, the DNA is TGTGCCAGCAGCCCCAGGGTTGAAAATTCACCCCTCCACTTT. Translation gives CASSPRVENSPLHF.

This clone has just a few counts. The CDR3 is CASSLAGREDGYTF. CDR3 DNA sequence: TGTGCCAGCAGCTTAGCGGGCAGGGAGGATGGCTACACCTTC. The chain joins TRBV7-9 to TRBJ1-2; perhaps TRBD1 as D (5 bases). CDR3 length: 14 amino acids. V was clipped by 0 bases and J by 6 bases, with 11 bases between them. CDR1 is SEHNR and CDR2 is FQNEAQ in the germline V gene (reference sequence).

The rearrangement uses TRBV19 and TRBJ2-2; D uncertain. In germline, CDR1 is LNHDA, CDR2 SQIVND (reference sequence). Trimming pared 4 bases from V and 6 bases from J, leaving 6 bases between. CDR3 length: 12 residues. The CDR3 protein is CASSSYSGELFF. The CDR3 nucleotides are TGTGCCAGTAGTAGCTACTCCGGGGAGCTGTTTTTT.

V usage is TRBV3-1 (or the pseudogene TRBV3-2) and J usage is TRBJ2-7; 15 nucleotides agree with TRBD2. The germline gives CDR1 LGHDT, CDR2 YNNKEL (reference sequence). This CDR3 comprises 20 residues. Unmatched junction bases numbered 13, after V lost 3 bases and J lost 1 base. CDR3 region: CASSQNLGLAGGSSSYEQYF. The CDR3 nucleotides read TGTGCCAGCAGCCAGAATTTAGGACTAGCGGGGGGGTCCTCTTCCTACGAGCAGTACTTC.

The chain combines TRBV7-2 with TRBJ1-2; D is uncertain. V was shortened by 2 bases and J by 5 bases, with 12 bases between the two germline ends. The V gene's germline CDR1 is SGHTA and CDR2 FQGNSA. This CDR3 has 14 residues. The CDR3 loop is CASSLNSLTYGYTF. In DNA, the CDR3 is TGTGCCAGCAGCTTAAATTCACTGACTTATGGCTACACCTTC.

The rearrangement uses TRBV7-2 and TRBJ2-1; D possibly corresponds to TRBD2 (6 bases). The V gene's germline CDR1 is SGHTA and CDR2 FQGNSA. V lost 5 bases, J lost 5 bases, and 10 bases lay in between. CDR3 length: 13 amino acids. The CDR3 nucleotides are TGTGCCAGCAGCCCCGGGAGAAACAATGAGCAGTTCTTC. Translation gives CASSPGRNNEQFF.

CDR3 amino acids: CASSFFLQPQHF. The CDR3 nucleotides are TGTGCCAGCAGTTTTTTTCTCCAGCCCCAGCATTTT. The V call is TRBV12-3 or TRBV12-4, the J call TRBJ1-5, with D uncertain. This CDR3 region has 12 residues. The V end lost 3 bases, the J end lost 7 bases, and 7 bases lay between the germline ends.

V is TRBV7-2 and J is TRBJ1-1; D not certain. The germline gives CDR1 SGHTA, CDR2 FQGNSA. The CDR3 consists of 13 residues. The V end was cut by 2 bases, the J end by 3 bases, with 7 bases between. CDR3 in amino acids: CASSLTLYTEAFF. CDR3 in DNA: TGTGCCAGCAGCTTAACTTTGTACACTGAAGCTTTCTTT.

V and J are TRBV7-2 and TRBJ2-1, with a tentative D call TRBD2 (6 bases). The CDR3 is made up of 15 amino acids. With 5 bases removed from V and 4 bases from J, the gap between germline ends came to 15 bases. Germline CDR1 and CDR2: SGHTA and FQGNSA. CDR3 DNA: TGTGCCAGCAGCCTCTTCAGCGGGTTATACAATGAGCAGTTCTTC. Translation: CASSLFSGLYNEQFF. Looking up the rest from reference TRBV7-2 and TRBJ2-1 gives the full variable domain: GAGVSQSPSNKVTEKGKDVELRCDPISGHTALYWYRQSLGQGLEFLIYFQGNSAPDKSGLPSDRFSAERTGGSVSTLTIQRTQQEDSAVYLCASSLFSGLYNEQFFGPGTRLTVL.

The chain recombines TRBV9 with TRBJ2-2, with D possibly being TRBD2 (5 bases). CDR1 is SGDLS and CDR2 is YYNGEE in the germline V gene. V lost 4 bases, J lost 4 bases, and 8 bases lay in between. This CDR3 has 13 residues. The CDR3 loop reads CASSHEGTGELFF. The CDR3 DNA reads TGTGCCAGCAGCCACGAGGGCACCGGGGAGCTGTTTTTT. Based on the CDR3 plus reference TRBV9 and TRBJ2-2, the full variable domain is DSGVTQTPKHLITATGQRVTLRCSPRSGDLSVYWYQQSLDQGLQFLIQYYNGEERAKGNILERFSAQQFPDLHSELNLSSLELGDSALYFCASSHEGTGELFFGEGSRLTVL.

The rearrangement links TRBV6-5 to TRBJ2-2; D call uncertain. The germline V gene encodes CDR1 MNHEY and CDR2 SVGAGI. V lost 6 bases to trimming and J lost 5 bases, with 16 bases between them. CDR3 size: 15 residues. The chain's CDR3 is CASSLYSRNTGELFF. The CDR3 bases are TGTGCCAGCAGCCTCTATTCTAGAAATACCGGGGAGCTGTTTTTT.

The J gene is TRBJ2-6, the V gene TRBV24-1; unclear D gene. Germline values: CDR1 KGHDR, CDR2 SFDVKD. CDR3 length: 17 amino acids. V lost 5 bases and J lost 0, with 13 bases in between. The CDR3 DNA sequence: TGTGCCACCAGTGCAACCGCAGGAATCTCTGGGGCCAACGTCCTGACTTTC. It yields the protein CATSATAGISGANVLTF.

This clone has a handful of counts. This rearrangement joins TRBV19 to TRBJ1-5; possible D gene TRBD1, 6 bases. In germline, CDR1 is LNHDA, CDR2 SQIVND (reference sequence). Trimming took 5 bases from V and 0 from J, leaving 14 bases between them. The CDR3 spans 16 residues. The CDR3 is CASSWTARYSNQPQHF. The CDR3 DNA reads as TGTGCCAGTAGTTGGACAGCGAGATATAGCAATCAGCCCCAGCATTTT.

To note about this clone: The sample contains more than one DNA sequence encoding this CDR3. The chain links TRBV30 to TRBJ1-5; 8 bases match TRBD1. This CDR3 contains 13 residues. CDR1 GTSNPN and CDR2 SVGIG come from the germline V gene (reference sequence). V gave up 0 bases and J gave up 7 bases; unmatched junction bases: 2. The CDR3 loop reads CAWSVQGDQPQHF. The CDR3 DNA follows: TGTGCCTGGAGTGTACAGGGGGACCAGCCCCAGCATTTT.